The 14 T cell receptor beta chains below all came from one sample that was sequenced in a study of the immune and genomic landscape of osteosarcoma. Repertoires were generated with immunoSEQ multiplex PCR, while TCRdb's copy carries only in-frame clones and drops some. The sample has approximately 720 clones, 70% to 85% seen once. Material: tumor tissue from a local recurrence in the calf muscle. All receptors come from a woman between 55 and 75 years old with osteosarcoma.

This clone was seen just once. This rearrangement joins TRBV7-2 to TRBJ2-1, with 8 bases aligning to TRBD2. This CDR3 contains 15 residues. The junction had 3 bases not matched to a gene; V was cut back by 2 bases and J by 3 bases. The germline gives CDR1 SGHTA, CDR2 FQGNSA. The CDR3 bases are TGTGCCAGCAGCTTATCGCTAGCGGGCTACAATGAGCAGTTCTTC. This gives the protein CASSLSLAGYNEQFF.

This clone has just a few counts. The rearrangement links TRBV5-1 to TRBJ2-7; D is unresolved. V gave up 4 bases and J gave up 2 bases, with 16 bases separating them. The CDR3 loop spans 15 amino acids. Germline CDR1 and CDR2: SGHRS and YFSETQ. The DNA of the CDR3 is TGCGCCAGCAGCCCATTGGGATCGGCTACCTACGAGCAGTACTTC. Encoded protein: CASSPLGSATYEQYF.

This clone was detected a few times. V gene TRBV6-1 combines with J gene TRBJ2-7; 9 nucleotides match TRBD1. Germline values: CDR1 MNHNS, CDR2 SASEGT. V was clipped by 3 bases and J by 5 bases; unmatched bases: 8. There are 15 residues in the CDR3. CDR3 region: CASSDAGQGWHEQYF. The CDR3 DNA sequence: TGTGCCAGCAGTGATGCGGGACAGGGTTGGCACGAGCAGTACTTC.

The J gene is TRBJ1-1, the V gene TRBV28, with D perhaps matching TRBD1 (5 bases). The germline V gene has CDR1 MDHEN and CDR2 SYDVKM. Trimming removed 3 bases at V and 4 bases at J, with 15 bases between. This CDR3 spans 15 amino acids. CDR3 bases: TGTGCCAGCAGTTTGGGAGGGGATGGGGGCACTGAAGCTTTCTTT. Protein product: CASSLGGDGGTEAFF. The complete variable domain, with remaining parts taken from reference TRBV28 and TRBJ1-1, reads DVKVTQSSRYLVKRTGEKVFLECVQDMDHENMFWYRQDPGLGLRLIYFSYDVKMKEKGDIPEGYSVSREKKERFSLILESASTNQTSMYLCASSLGGDGGTEAFFGQGTRLTVV.

The chain is built from TRBV10-3 and TRBJ1-2; 8 bases are a match to TRBD1. The CDR3 contains 15 residues. V lost 3 bases to trimming and J lost 8 bases; unmatched junction nucleotides: 11. Germline V CDR1 and CDR2: ENHRY, SYGVKD. Here the CDR3 DNA reads TGTGCCATCAGTGAAGCGAGGCAGGGGGCGCAGGGCTACACCTTC. Encoded protein: CAISEARQGAQGYTF.

The chain links TRBV2 to TRBJ2-7; 10 nucleotides agree with TRBD2. Germline V lookup: CDR1 SNHLY, CDR2 FYNNEI. There are 16 residues in the CDR3. J was trimmed by 3 bases and V by 4 bases; bases with no gene match: 9. For the CDR3, the DNA is TGTGCCAGCAGTGGTCTAGCGGGAGATTCGGACTACGAGCAGTACTTC. It translates to CASSGLAGDSDYEQYF.

The rearrangement links TRBV2 to TRBJ1-2; 9 bases line up with TRBD1. With 8 bases clipped from V and 2 bases from J, the junction kept 6 bases outside the gene matches. CDR1 SNHLY and CDR2 FYNNEI come from the germline V gene. This CDR3 contains 14 residues. The CDR3, as DNA: TGTGCCAGCGCCCAAACAGGGGGCAACTATGGCTACACCTTC. Translating it yields CASAQTGGNYGYTF. The whole variable domain, filled in from reference TRBV2 and TRBJ1-2, reads EPEVTQTPSHQVTQMGQEVILRCVPISNHLYFYWYRQILGQKVEFLVSFYNNEISEKSEIFDDQFSVERPDGSNFTLKIRSTKLEDSAMYFCASAQTGGNYGYTFGSGTRLTVV.

J is TRBJ2-2 and V is TRBV5-1; possible D gene TRBD1, 5 bases. CDR3 length equals 15 residues. Germline loops: CDR1 SGHRS, CDR2 YFSETQ. The V gene lost 1 base and the J gene lost 0 bases, with 7 bases spanning the gap. The chain's CDR3 is CASSLRQPNTGELFF. CDR3 coding DNA: TGCGCCAGCAGCTTGAGACAGCCGAACACCGGGGAGCTGTTTTTT.

The chain carries TRBV4-3 and TRBJ1-3; D is unclear. V lost 0 bases, J lost 0 bases, and 0 bases lay in between. This CDR3 region has 13 residues. Germline V gives CDR1 LGHNA, CDR2 YSLEER. The CDR3 protein is CASSQDSGNTIYF. CDR3 nucleotides: TGCGCCAGCAGCCAAGACTCTGGAAACACCATATATTTT.

V and J are TRBV2 and TRBJ1-1, with no clear D. The germline V and J ends were trimmed by 5 bases and 7 bases, with 8 bases remaining between them. CDR1 is SNHLY and CDR2 is FYNNEI in the germline V gene. The CDR3 runs 11 residues. The CDR3 DNA is TGTGCCAGCAGTTACGGGGATGAAGCTTTCTTT. Its translation: CASSYGDEAFF.

This chain uses TRBV19 with TRBJ1-1, with TRBD1 matching 7 bases. The CDR3 totals 14 residues. V trimming: 5 bases; J trimming: 6 bases; junction bases outside the gene matches: 9. CDR1 and CDR2 from the germline V gene are LNHDA and SQIVND (reference sequence). CDR3 sequence (DNA): TGTGCCAGTAGTCCCAGGGGGAAGGCCCCTGAAGCTTTCTTT. This encodes CASSPRGKAPEAFF.

The V and J genes are TRBV6-1 and TRBJ1-1, with D possibly matching TRBD1 (6 bases). This CDR3 is 17 amino acids long. Trimming shortened V by 4 bases and J by 0 bases, and 18 bases separated the two germline ends. The V gene's germline CDR1 is MNHNS and CDR2 SASEGT. CDR3 loop: CASSGETWTAMNTEAFF. The CDR3 nucleotides are TGTGCCAGCAGTGGCGAGACATGGACAGCGATGAACACTGAAGCTTTCTTT.

The chain links TRBV7-2 to TRBJ1-4; D is uncertain. The CDR3 runs 14 residues. Trimming stripped 1 base from V and 5 bases from J, with 8 bases between. The germline CDR1 and CDR2 sequences are SGHTA and FQGNSA. CDR3 coding DNA: TGTGCCAGCAGCTTAGGAGAGGCCAATGAAAAACTGTTTTTT. It is translated as CASSLGEANEKLFF. Full variable domain (outside the CDR3, taken from reference TRBV7-2 and TRBJ1-4): GAGVSQSPSNKVTEKGKDVELRCDPISGHTALYWYRQSLGQGLEFLIYFQGNSAPDKSGLPSDRFSAERTGGSVSTLTIQRTQQEDSAVYLCASSLGEANEKLFFGSGTQLSVL.

This clone was seen a handful of times. The V gene is TRBV4-1, the J gene TRBJ1-2; possibly TRBD1 for D (5 bases). The germline V and J ends were trimmed by 0 bases and 4 bases, with 12 bases remaining between them. The germline gives CDR1 MGHRA, CDR2 YSYEKL. CDR3 length: 15 residues. CDR3 amino acids: CASSQDTGEGYGYTF. In DNA form, the CDR3 reads TGCGCCAGCAGCCAAGATACGGGGGAAGGCTATGGCTACACCTTC.